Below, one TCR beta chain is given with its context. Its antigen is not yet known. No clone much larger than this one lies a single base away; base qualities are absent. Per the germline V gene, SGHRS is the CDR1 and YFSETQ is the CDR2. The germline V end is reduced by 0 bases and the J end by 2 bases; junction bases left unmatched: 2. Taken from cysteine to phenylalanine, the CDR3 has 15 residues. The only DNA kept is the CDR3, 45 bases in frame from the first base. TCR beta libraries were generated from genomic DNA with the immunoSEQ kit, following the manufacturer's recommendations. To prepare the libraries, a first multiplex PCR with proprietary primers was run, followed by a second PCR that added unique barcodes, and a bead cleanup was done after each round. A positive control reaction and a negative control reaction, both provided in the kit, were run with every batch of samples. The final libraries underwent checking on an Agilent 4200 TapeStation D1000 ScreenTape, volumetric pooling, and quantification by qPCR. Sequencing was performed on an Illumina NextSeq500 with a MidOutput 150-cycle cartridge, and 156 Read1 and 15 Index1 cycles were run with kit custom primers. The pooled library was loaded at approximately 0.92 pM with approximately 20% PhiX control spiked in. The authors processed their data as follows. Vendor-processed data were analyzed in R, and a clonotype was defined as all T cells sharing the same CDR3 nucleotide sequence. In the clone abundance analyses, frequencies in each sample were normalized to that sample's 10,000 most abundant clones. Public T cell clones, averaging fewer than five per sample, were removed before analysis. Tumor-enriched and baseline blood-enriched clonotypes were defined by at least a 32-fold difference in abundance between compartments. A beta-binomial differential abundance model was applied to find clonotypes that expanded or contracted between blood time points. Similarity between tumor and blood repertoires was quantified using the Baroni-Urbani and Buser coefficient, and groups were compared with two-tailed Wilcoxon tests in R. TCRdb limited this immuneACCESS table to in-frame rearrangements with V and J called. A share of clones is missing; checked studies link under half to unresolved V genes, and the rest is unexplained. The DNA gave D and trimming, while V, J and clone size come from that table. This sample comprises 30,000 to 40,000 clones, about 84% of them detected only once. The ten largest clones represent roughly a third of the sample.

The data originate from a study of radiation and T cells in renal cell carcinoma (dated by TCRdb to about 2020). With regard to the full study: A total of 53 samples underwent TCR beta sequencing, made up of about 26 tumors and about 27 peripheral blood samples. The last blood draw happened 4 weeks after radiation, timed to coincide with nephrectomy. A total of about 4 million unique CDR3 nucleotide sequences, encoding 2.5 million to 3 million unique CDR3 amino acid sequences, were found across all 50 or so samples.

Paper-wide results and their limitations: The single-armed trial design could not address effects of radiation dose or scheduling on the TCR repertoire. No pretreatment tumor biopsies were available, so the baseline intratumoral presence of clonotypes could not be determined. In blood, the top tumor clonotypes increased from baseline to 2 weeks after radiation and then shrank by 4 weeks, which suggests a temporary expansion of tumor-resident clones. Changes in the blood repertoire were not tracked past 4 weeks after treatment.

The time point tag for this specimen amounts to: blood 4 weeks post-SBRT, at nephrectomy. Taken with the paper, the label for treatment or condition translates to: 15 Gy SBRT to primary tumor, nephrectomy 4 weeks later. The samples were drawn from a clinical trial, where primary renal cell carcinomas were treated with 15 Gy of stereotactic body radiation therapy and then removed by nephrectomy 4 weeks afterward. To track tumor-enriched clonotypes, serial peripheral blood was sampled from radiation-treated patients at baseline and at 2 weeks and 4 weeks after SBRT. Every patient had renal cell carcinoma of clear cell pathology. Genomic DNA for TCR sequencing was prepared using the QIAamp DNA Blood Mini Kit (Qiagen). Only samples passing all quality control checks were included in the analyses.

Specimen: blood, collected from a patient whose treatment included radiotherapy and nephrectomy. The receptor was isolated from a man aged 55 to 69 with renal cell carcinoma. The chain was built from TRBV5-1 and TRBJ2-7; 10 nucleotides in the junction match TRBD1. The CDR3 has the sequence CASSLVGQGPYEQYF. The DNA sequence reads TGCGCCAGCAGCTTGGTGGGACAGGGGCCCTACGAGCAGTACTTC.